This TCR beta chain is from a study of siplizumab effects on memory and regulatory T cells. Overall study findings and caveats: Siplizumab significantly lowered the alloreactive sequences that could be traced to unstimulated CD4+ memory cells. Naive T cells seemed more diverse than memory cells and seemed major alloresponse contributors. The mapping of alloreactive clones to unstimulated subsets covered only a minor fraction of them.

To note about this clone: Its antigen is unidentified.

The assay looked at about 100,000 TCR templates in each sample. Method: immunoSEQ multiplex PCR; TCRdb's copy keeps in-frame clones and lacks some. The top ten clones hold less than 0.4% of a sample with fewer than 100,000 clones, around 94% of them seen once. The CDR3 totals 15 residues. The germline V gene has CDR1 GTSNPN and CDR2 SVGIG (reference sequence). Losses at the gene ends were 3 bases for V and 3 bases for J; bases not matched to a gene: 1. The chain combines TRBV30 with TRBJ2-3; 15 nucleotides line up with TRBD2. The source is a human donor in good health. Sequenced: non-Treg CD4+ T cells sorted from blood. In nucleotides, the CDR3 is TGTGCCTGGAGGGGACTAGCGGGGGGTACAGATACGCAGTATTTT. Translation gives CAWRGLAGGTDTQYF.